This T cell receptor (beta chain) was recorded in a study of cytomegalovirus exposure and HLA in healthy donors. The wider study: Among the approximately 400 donors who were genotyped, roughly 76% fell in the genetic ancestry cluster that is associated with self-reported Caucasian donors. Study conclusions and caveats: Serostatus for CMV was the only available immune exposure information.

This clone was counted only a few times. Its specificity is not known. Germline lookup yields CDR1 WNHNN and CDR2 SYGVQD (reference sequence). Deletions cut 6 bases from V and 7 bases from J, with 10 bases between. The CDR3 covers 11 residues. PCR primers comprised 60 Vbeta and 13 Jbeta primers. Generated by immunoSEQ multiplex PCR, the TCRdb table keeps only in-frame clones and is missing some. The repertoire holds 24,000 or so clones, with about four fifths as singletons. This chain connects TRBV10-1 to TRBJ2-7; D call uncertain. This TCR came from a male donor in good health and CMV-seronegative. Sequencing was done on a sample of PBMCs. CDR3 in DNA: TGCGCCAGCAGCCGAGTGAGGGAGCAGTACTTC. This codes for CASSRVREQYF.